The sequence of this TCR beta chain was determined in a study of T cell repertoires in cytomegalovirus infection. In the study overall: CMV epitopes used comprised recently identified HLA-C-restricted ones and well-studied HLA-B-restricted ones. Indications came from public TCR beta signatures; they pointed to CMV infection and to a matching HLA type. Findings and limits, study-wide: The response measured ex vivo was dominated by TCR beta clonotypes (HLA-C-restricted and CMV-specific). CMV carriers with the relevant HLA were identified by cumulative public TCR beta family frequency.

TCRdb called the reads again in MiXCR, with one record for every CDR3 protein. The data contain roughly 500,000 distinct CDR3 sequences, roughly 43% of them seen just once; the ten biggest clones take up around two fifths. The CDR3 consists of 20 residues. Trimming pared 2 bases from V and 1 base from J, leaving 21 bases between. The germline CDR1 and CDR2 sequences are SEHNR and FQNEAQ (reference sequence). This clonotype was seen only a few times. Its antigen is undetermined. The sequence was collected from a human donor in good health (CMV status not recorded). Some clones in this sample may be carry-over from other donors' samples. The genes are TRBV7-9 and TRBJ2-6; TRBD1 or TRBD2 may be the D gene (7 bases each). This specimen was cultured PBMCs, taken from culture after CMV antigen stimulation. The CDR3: CASSLIQGGLWKSGANVLTF. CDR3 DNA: TGTGCCAGCAGCTTAATCCAGGGGGGGCTCTGGAAATCTGGGGCCAACGTCCTGACTTTC.